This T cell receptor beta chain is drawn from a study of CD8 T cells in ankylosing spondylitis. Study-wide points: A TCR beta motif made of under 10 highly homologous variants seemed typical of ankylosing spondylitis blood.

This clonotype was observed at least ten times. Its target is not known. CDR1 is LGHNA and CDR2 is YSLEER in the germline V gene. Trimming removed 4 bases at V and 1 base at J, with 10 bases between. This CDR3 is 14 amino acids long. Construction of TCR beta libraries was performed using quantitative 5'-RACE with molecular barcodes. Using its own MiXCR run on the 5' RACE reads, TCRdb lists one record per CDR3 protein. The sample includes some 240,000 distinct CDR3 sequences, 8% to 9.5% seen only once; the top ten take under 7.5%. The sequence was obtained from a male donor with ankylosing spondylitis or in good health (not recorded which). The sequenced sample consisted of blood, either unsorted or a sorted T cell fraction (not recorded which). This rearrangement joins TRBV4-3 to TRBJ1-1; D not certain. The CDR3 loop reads CASSLENRNTEAFF. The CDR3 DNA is TGCGCCAGCAGCCTGGAAAACAGGAACACTGAAGCTTTCTTT.